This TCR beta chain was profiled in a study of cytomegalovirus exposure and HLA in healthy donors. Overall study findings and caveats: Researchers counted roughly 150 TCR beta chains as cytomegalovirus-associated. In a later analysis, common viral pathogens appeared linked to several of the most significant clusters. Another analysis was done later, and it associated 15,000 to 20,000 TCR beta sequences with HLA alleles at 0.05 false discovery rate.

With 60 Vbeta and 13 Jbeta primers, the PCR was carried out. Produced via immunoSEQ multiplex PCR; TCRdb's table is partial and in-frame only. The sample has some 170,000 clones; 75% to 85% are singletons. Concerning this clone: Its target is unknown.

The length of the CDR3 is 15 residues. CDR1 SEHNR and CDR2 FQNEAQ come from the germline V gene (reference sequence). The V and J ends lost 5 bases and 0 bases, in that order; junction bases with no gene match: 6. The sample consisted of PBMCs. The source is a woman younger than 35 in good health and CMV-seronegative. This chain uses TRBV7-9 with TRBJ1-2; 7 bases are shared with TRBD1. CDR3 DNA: TGTGCCAGCAGCACGAGGACAGGAGCTAACTATGGCTACACCTTC. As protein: CASSTRTGANYGYTF.